The present TCR beta chain was sequenced within a study of blood T cell repertoires in COVID-19. Looking at the study overall: COVID-19 samples from acute and convalescent phases originated in the United States, Italy and Spain. T cells, B-cell-depleted T cells, or PBMCs provided the cDNA or gDNA that served as material.

This CDR3 region has 11 residues. The germline V gene has CDR1 MDHEN and CDR2 SYDVKM. The V end was cut by 2 bases, the J end by 6 bases, with 2 bases between. As originally analysed: The authors estimated nucleated cell counts from reference gene primer amplification. This table comes from immunoSEQ multiplex PCR, and its TCRdb copy is limited to in-frame clones, with some not included. The V and J calls and clone size were taken over from that table, and D and trimming were inferred from the DNA. The sample has approximately 170,000 clones, less than 85% seen once. Input material: peripheral blood. J is TRBJ2-1 and V is TRBV28; D is ambiguous. The source of this sequence is a woman between 45 and 65 years old with acute or convalescent COVID-19. In nucleotides, the CDR3 is TGTGCCAGCAGTTTACGCAATGAGCAGTTCTTC. Its protein product is CASSLRNEQFF.